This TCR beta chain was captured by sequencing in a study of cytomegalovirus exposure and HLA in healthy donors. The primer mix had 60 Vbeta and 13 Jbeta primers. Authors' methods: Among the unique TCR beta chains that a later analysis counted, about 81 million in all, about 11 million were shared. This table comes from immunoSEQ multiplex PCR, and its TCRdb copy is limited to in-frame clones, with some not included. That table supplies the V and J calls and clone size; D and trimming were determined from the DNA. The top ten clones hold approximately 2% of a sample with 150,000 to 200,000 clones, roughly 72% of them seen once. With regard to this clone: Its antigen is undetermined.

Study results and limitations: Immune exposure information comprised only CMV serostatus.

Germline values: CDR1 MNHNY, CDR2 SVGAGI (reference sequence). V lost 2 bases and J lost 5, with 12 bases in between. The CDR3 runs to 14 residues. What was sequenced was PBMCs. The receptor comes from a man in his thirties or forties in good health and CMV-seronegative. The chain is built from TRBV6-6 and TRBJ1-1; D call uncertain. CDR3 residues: CASSYLDRETEAFF. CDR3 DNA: TGTGCCAGCAGTTACCTAGATAGGGAGACTGAAGCTTTCTTT.